This T cell receptor (beta chain) was recorded in a study of blood T cell repertoires in COVID-19. Study in general: The analysed material was cDNA or gDNA that came from T cells, B-cell-depleted T cells, or PBMCs.

V lost 4 bases, J lost 5 bases, and 14 bases lay in between. CDR1 is LNHNV, CDR2 YYDKDF, per germline (reference sequence). The CDR3 length is 14 residues. The data were produced by immunoSEQ multiplex PCR, yet TCRdb's version contains in-frame clones alone and is incomplete. The table includes about 260,000 clones, 90% detected once. The clonotype was recovered from a man aged 50 to 60 who had been exposed to COVID-19. The gene calls are TRBV15 and TRBJ2-5; no definite D call. Sequenced material: PBMCs or T cells enriched from blood (not recorded which). The CDR3 nucleotides read TGTGCCACCAGCACACACCGCGGTGGGGAGACCCAGTACTTC. Translated: CATSTHRGGETQYF.